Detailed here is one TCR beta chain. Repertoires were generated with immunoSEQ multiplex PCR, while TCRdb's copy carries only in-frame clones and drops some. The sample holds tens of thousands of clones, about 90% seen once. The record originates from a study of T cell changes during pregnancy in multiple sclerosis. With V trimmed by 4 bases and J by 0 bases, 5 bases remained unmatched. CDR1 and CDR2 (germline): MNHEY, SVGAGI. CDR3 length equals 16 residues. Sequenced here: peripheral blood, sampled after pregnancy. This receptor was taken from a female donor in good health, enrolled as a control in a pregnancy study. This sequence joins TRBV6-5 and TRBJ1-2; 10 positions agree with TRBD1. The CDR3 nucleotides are TGTGCCAGCAGTTGGACAGGGGGTGAACCTAACTATGGCTACACCTTC. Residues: CASSWTGGEPNYGYTF.